This T cell receptor (beta chain) originates from a study of blood T cell repertoires in COVID-19. Study at large: Nucleic acid was either cDNA or gDNA, and it came from T cells, B-cell-depleted T cells, or PBMCs.

Only in-frame clones appear in the TCRdb table, and some are missing; sequencing was by immunoSEQ multiplex PCR. The sample includes roughly 300,000 clones, 85% of them seen just once. Trimming stripped 2 bases from V and 2 bases from J, with 8 bases between. Germline V gene sequence: CDR1 SGHNT, CDR2 YYREEE (reference sequence). CDR3 length: 13 amino acids. Participants, roughly 18 to 100 years old, spanned about two dozen US areas. This receptor was identified in a woman aged 50 to 60 who had recovered from COVID-19. The rearrangement joins TRBV5-4 to TRBJ2-7; weak D call: TRBD2 (6 bases). Sequenced material: PBMCs or T cells enriched from blood (not recorded which). CDR3 DNA: TGTGCCAGCAGCTTAGGAGGGACCTACGAGCAGTACTTC. It yields the protein CASSLGGTYEQYF.